This TCR beta chain was captured by sequencing in a study of blood T cell repertoires in COVID-19. Across the whole study: Researchers got acute and convalescent COVID-19 samples from the United States, Italy and Spain. PBMCs, B-cell-depleted T cells, or T cells were the source of the cDNA or gDNA that made up the material.

Participants spanned ages about 18 to 89 years and resided in about two dozen US areas. Donors in Cohort 3 counted as recovered after two negative PCRs, clearance, or symptom resolution. CDR3 size: 15 residues. Losses at the gene ends were 5 bases for V and 2 bases for J; bases not matched to a gene: 5. In germline, CDR1 is SNHLY, CDR2 FYNNEI. Some clones are missing from TCRdb's copy, which holds only in-frame ones; the method was immunoSEQ multiplex PCR. The sample shows about 200,000 clones, approximately 84% of them seen only once. V and J are TRBV2 and TRBJ1-4, with TRBD1 matching over 7 bases. This clonotype was sampled from a man aged 35-49 years who had recovered from COVID-19. The sample was PBMCs or T cells enriched from blood (not recorded which). The CDR3 sequence: CASSLQGVTNEKLFF. The CDR3 DNA sequence: TGTGCCAGCAGTTTGCAGGGGGTGACTAATGAAAAACTGTTTTTT.